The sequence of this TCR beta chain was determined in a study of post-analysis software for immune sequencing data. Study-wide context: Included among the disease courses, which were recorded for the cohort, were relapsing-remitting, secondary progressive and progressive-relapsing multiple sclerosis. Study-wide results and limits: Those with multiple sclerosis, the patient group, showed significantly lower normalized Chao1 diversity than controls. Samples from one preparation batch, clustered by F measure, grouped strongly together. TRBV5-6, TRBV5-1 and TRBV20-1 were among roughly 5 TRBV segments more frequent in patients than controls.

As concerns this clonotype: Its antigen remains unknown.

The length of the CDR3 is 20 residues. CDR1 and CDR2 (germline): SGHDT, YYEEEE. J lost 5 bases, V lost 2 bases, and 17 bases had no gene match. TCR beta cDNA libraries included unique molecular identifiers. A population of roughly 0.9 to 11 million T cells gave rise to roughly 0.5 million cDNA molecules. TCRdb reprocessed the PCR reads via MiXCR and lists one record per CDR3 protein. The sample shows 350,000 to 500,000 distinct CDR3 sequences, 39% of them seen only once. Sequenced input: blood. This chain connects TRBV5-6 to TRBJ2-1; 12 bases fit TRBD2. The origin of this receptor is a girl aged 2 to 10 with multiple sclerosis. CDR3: CASSFLNWKGRLAGDNEQFF. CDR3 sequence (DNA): TGTGCCAGCAGCTTTTTGAATTGGAAGGGAAGACTAGCGGGAGACAATGAGCAGTTCTTC.